This T cell receptor beta chain appears in the sequencing data of a study of cytomegalovirus exposure and HLA in healthy donors. Study conclusions and caveats: In the approximately 130 validation repertoires, about 95% of cluster scores exceeded 0, per a later analysis. Rare TCR sequences predominated, though certain public TCRs were found in many donors. Some TCR beta chains (approximately 180 of them) were listed as cytomegalovirus-associated.

The V gene's germline CDR1 is LGHNA and CDR2 YSLEER. V lost 4 bases and J lost 0; bases outside the gene matches: 7. There are 17 residues in the CDR3. As to this clone: Its matching antigen is unknown.

Here immunoSEQ multiplex PCR was the method, and the copy in TCRdb shows in-frame clones only, minus some. The sample has 110,000 to 150,000 clones, roughly 90% seen once; the top ten hold 0.69%. This receptor was obtained from a man aged 18 to 29 in good health and CMV-seronegative. The V gene is TRBV4-3, the J gene TRBJ2-4, with TRBD1 identical over 9 bases. Source material: PBMCs. The CDR3 loop reads CASSRTGGDLAKNIQYF. The CDR3 nucleotides read TGCGCCAGCAGCCGAACAGGGGGCGACCTAGCCAAAAACATTCAGTACTTC.